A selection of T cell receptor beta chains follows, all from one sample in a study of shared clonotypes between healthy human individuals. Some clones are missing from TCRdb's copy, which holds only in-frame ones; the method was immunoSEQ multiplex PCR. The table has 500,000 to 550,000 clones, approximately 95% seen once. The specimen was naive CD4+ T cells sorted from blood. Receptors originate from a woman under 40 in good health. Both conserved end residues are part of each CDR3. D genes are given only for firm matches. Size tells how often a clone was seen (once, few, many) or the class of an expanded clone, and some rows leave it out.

DNA: TGTGCCAGCAGTGGAATCGGTTATAATCAGCCCCAGCATTTT; CDR3: CASSGIGYNQPQHF; D: .; V: TRBV2; size: .; J: TRBJ1-5
DNA: TGTGCCATCAGTGAGATGTTCGACCCCGCGGTGGTAAGAGCAAACTACGAGCAGTACTTC; CDR3: CAISEMFDPAVVRANYEQYF; D: .; V: TRBV10-3; size: .; J: TRBJ2-7
DNA: TGCAGCGTTGGGGGTCCTTTAGCGAACACTGAAGCTTTCTTT; CDR3: CSVGGPLANTEAFF; D: .; V: TRBV29-1; size: once; J: TRBJ1-1
DNA: TGTGCCAGCAGCTTGGGGGGAGTAGCCAAAAACATTCAGTACTTC; CDR3: CASSLGGVAKNIQYF; D: .; V: TRBV5-6; size: .; J: TRBJ2-4
DNA: TGTGCCAGCAGCTCCATAGGGGCGGGAAGCTACGAGCAGTACTTC; CDR3: CASSSIGAGSYEQYF; D: .; V: TRBV5-5; size: .; J: TRBJ2-7
DNA: TGTGCCAGCAGCTTAGATGGGTTAGTCCATGAGCAGTTCTTC; CDR3: CASSLDGLVHEQFF; D: .; V: TRBV11-2; size: once; J: TRBJ2-1
DNA: TGTGCCAGCAGTTACTCGGGGGGGGGCACAGATACGCAGTATTTT; CDR3: CASSYSGGGTDTQYF; D: TRBD2; V: TRBV6-6; size: .; J: TRBJ2-3
DNA: TGTGCCAGCAGCTTGGCGGGCCACGCGGGACCCCGGGAGACCCAGTACTTC; CDR3: CASSLAGHAGPRETQYF; D: .; V: TRBV5-4; size: .; J: TRBJ2-5
DNA: TGCGCCAGCAGCTTGGATGGACAGGGACTGTTCTTC; CDR3: CASSLDGQGLFF; D: TRBD1; V: TRBV5-1; size: .; J: TRBJ2-1
DNA: TGCGCCAGCAGCTTGGCCTCCCTCCGGGGCGGCCAAGAGACCCAGTACTTC; CDR3: CASSLASLRGGQETQYF; D: .; V: TRBV5-1; size: once; J: TRBJ2-5
DNA: TGTGCCAGCAGCCGCCGGACTAGCGGGACCTCCGGCCGATACGAGCAGTACTTC; CDR3: CASSRRTSGTSGRYEQYF; D: TRBD2; V: TRBV4-2; size: .; J: TRBJ2-7
DNA: TGTGCCAGTAGTATTTTACAGGGAGATTACACTGAAGCTTTCTTT; CDR3: CASSILQGDYTEAFF; D: .; V: TRBV19; size: .; J: TRBJ1-1
DNA: TGTGCCAGCAGTTTAAGAGGTTCCCTTGGTACGCAGTATTTT; CDR3: CASSLRGSLGTQYF; D: .; V: TRBV28; size: .; J: TRBJ2-3
DNA: TGTGCCAGCAGTTTACCGACCCACGAGCAGTACTTC; CDR3: CASSLPTHEQYF; D: .; V: TRBV27; size: .; J: TRBJ2-7
DNA: TGCAGCGTTGAAGAAACGGGAGTGGGCTACAATGAGCAGTTCTTC; CDR3: CSVEETGVGYNEQFF; D: .; V: TRBV29-1; size: .; J: TRBJ2-1
DNA: TGTGCCAGCAGTTTGGGTCTAATTTCCTCTGGGGCCAACGTCCTGACTTTC; CDR3: CASSLGLISSGANVLTF; D: .; V: TRBV28; size: .; J: TRBJ2-6
DNA: TGTGCCAGTAGGGGTGGGACTAGCGGGGGCCAAGAGACCCAGTACTTC; CDR3: CASRGGTSGGQETQYF; D: TRBD2; V: TRBV19; size: .; J: TRBJ2-5
DNA: TGTGCCAGTAGTCTGGACAGGGCCTACAATCAGCCCCAGCATTTT; CDR3: CASSLDRAYNQPQHF; D: TRBD1; V: TRBV19; size: .; J: TRBJ1-5
DNA: TGCAGCGTTGAACGTAGGGGGGCGAGCTATGGCTACACCTTC; CDR3: CSVERRGASYGYTF; D: .; V: TRBV29-1; size: .; J: TRBJ1-2
DNA: TGCGCCAGCAGAACATTGACTAGCGGGAGGGATGAGCAGTACTTC; CDR3: CASRTLTSGRDEQYF; D: TRBD2; V: TRBV5-1; size: once; J: TRBJ2-7
DNA: TGTGCCAGCAGTTACTCGGCTAGCGGGAGGGCCGCTGAGCAGTTCTTC; CDR3: CASSYSASGRAAEQFF; D: TRBD2; V: TRBV6-6; size: once; J: TRBJ2-1
DNA: TGCAGCGTTGAAACCAGCGGGGCCGAGCAGTACTTC; CDR3: CSVETSGAEQYF; D: TRBD2; V: TRBV29-1; size: .; J: TRBJ2-7
DNA: TGTGCCAGTAGTGTAAACACCGGGGAGCTGTTTTTT; CDR3: CASSVNTGELFF; D: .; V: TRBV19; size: .; J: TRBJ2-2
DNA: TGTGCCAGCACCATTCAGGGCAACGGGTACGAGCAGTACTTC; CDR3: CASTIQGNGYEQYF; D: .; V: TRBV28; size: .; J: TRBJ2-7
DNA: TGTGCCAGCAGTTTTCCGCTGGCCCATCAGCCCCAGCATTTT; CDR3: CASSFPLAHQPQHF; D: .; V: TRBV28; size: .; J: TRBJ1-5
DNA: TGTGCCAGCAGCCTCATACAGGGGGGGTCTGGCTACACCTTC; CDR3: CASSLIQGGSGYTF; D: TRBD1; V: TRBV7-9; size: .; J: TRBJ1-2
DNA: TGTGCCATCAGCAATACGGGACAGTCTCACGAGCAGTACTTC; CDR3: CAISNTGQSHEQYF; D: TRBD1; V: TRBV10-3; size: .; J: TRBJ2-7
DNA: TGTGCCAGCAGCTTGGTTGAGGATACGCAGTATTTT; CDR3: CASSLVEDTQYF; D: .; V: TRBV5-4; size: .; J: TRBJ2-3
DNA: TGTGCCAGCATTGTACAGGGGAAGAGCGAGCAGTACTTC; CDR3: CASIVQGKSEQYF; D: TRBD1; V: TRBV28; size: once; J: TRBJ2-7
DNA: TGTGCCAGCTCACCACCGATAGGGACAGGGATGTCTGGAAACACCATATATTTT; CDR3: CASSPPIGTGMSGNTIYF; D: TRBD1; V: TRBV18; size: .; J: TRBJ1-3
DNA: TGTGCCATCAGTGGGGGGACAGGATCCTACGAGCAGTACTTC; CDR3: CAISGGTGSYEQYF; D: TRBD1; V: TRBV10-3; size: once; J: TRBJ2-7
DNA: TGTGCCAGCAGCTTAGCGTACCGTGCGGGAACAGATACGCAGTATTTT; CDR3: CASSLAYRAGTDTQYF; D: .; V: TRBV7-6; size: .; J: TRBJ2-3
DNA: TGTGCCAGCAGCTTAAGGGTAGCGGGAACCTACGAGCAGTACTTC; CDR3: CASSLRVAGTYEQYF; D: TRBD2; V: TRBV5-4; size: .; J: TRBJ2-7
DNA: TGTGCCAGCAGTTACGGCATAGGGGTTCGGACTGAAGCTTTCTTT; CDR3: CASSYGIGVRTEAFF; D: .; V: TRBV6-5; size: .; J: TRBJ1-1
DNA: TGTGCCAGTAGTAGAGACAGGAACGAGCAGTACTTC; CDR3: CASSRDRNEQYF; D: .; V: TRBV19; size: .; J: TRBJ2-7
DNA: TGTGCCAGCAGCCCTACAGGGCCCAATGAGCAGTTCTTC; CDR3: CASSPTGPNEQFF; D: .; V: TRBV27; size: .; J: TRBJ2-1
DNA: TGTGCCAGCAGCCCCGGGGGACTAGCGGACAATGAGCAGTTCTTC; CDR3: CASSPGGLADNEQFF; D: TRBD2; V: TRBV5-4; size: .; J: TRBJ2-1
DNA: TGTGCCAGCAGCTTAGGATCGACCCGGGGAGGCTACACCTTC; CDR3: CASSLGSTRGGYTF; D: .; V: TRBV5-6; size: .; J: TRBJ1-2
DNA: TGTGCCAGCAGCATGGACAGGGATTCCTACGAGCAGTACTTC; CDR3: CASSMDRDSYEQYF; D: TRBD1; V: TRBV11-3; size: .; J: TRBJ2-7